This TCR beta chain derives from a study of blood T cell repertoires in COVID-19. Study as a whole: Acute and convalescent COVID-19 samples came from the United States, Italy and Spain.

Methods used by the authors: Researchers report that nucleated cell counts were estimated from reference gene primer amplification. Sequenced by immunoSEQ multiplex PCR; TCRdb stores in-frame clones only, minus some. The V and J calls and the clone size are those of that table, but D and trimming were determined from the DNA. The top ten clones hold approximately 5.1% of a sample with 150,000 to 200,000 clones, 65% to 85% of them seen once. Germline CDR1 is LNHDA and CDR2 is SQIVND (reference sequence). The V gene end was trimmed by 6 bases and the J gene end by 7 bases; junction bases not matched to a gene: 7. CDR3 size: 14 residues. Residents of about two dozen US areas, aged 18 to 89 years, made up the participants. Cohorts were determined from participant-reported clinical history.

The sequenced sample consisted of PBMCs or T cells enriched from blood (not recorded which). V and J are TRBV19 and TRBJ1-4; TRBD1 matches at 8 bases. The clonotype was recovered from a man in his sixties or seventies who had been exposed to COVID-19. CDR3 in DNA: TGTGCCAGTAGAGACAGGGGTATGACTGAAAAACTGTTTTTT. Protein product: CASRDRGMTEKLFF.